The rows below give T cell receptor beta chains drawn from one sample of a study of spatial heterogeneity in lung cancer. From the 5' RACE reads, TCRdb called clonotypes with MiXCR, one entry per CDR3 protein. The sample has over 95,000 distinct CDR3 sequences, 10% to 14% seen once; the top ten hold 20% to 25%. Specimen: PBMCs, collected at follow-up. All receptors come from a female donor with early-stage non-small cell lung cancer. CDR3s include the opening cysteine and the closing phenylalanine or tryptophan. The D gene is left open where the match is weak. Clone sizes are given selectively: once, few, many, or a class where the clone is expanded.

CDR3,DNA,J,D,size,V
CASSIAGSSYNEQFF,TGTGCCAGCAGTATAGCGGGAAGCTCCTACAATGAGCAGTTCTTC,TRBJ2-1,TRBD2,few,TRBV6-2/TRBV6-3
CASSFPGGGYEQFF,TGTGCCAGCAGCTTCCCCGGCGGGGGCTATGAGCAGTTCTTC,TRBJ2-1,NA,NA,TRBV7-9
CSVGQGAFF,TGCAGTGTGGGACAGGGAGCTTTCTTT,TRBJ1-1,TRBD1,many,TRBV29-1
CASKRAGGPVFETQYF,TGTGCCAGCAAGAGAGCGGGAGGGCCAGTATTTGAGACCCAGTACTTC,TRBJ2-5,TRBD2,many,TRBV12-3/TRBV12-4
CASRLTGTSGRGDTQYF,TGTGCCAGCAGATTAACCGGGACTAGCGGGCGAGGGGATACGCAGTATTTT,TRBJ2-3,TRBD2,NA,TRBV7-9
CAISSRQGSYGYTF,TGTGCCATCAGCTCCCGACAGGGATCGTATGGCTACACCTTC,TRBJ1-2,TRBD1,many,TRBV10-3
CASSPSGVVGTEAFF,TGTGCCAGCTCACCTTCAGGGGTAGTAGGCACTGAAGCTTTCTTT,TRBJ1-1,NA,NA,TRBV18
CASSVNPRVSGRATDTQYF,TGTGCCAGCAGCGTCAATCCCCGGGTGAGCGGGAGGGCCACAGATACGCAGTATTTT,TRBJ2-3,TRBD2,NA,TRBV9
CASSPFGSGNFAGELFF,TGCGCCAGCAGTCCCTTCGGTAGCGGGAACTTTGCCGGGGAGCTGTTTTTT,TRBJ2-2,TRBD2,NA,TRBV4-1
CASSSTGWEQYF,TGTGCCAGCAGCTCGACGGGATGGGAGCAGTACTTC,TRBJ2-7,NA,NA,TRBV5-8
CASSPREVGEQFF,TGTGCCAGCAGCCCCCGAGAAGTCGGTGAGCAGTTCTTC,TRBJ2-1,NA,few,TRBV7-2
CASSLISGRPGYNEQFF,TGTGCCAGCAGCCTCATCAGTGGGCGCCCCGGCTACAATGAGCAGTTCTTC,TRBJ2-1,NA,NA,TRBV9
CASSVEEGEKLFF,TGTGCCAGCAGTGTAGAGGAGGGTGAAAAACTGTTTTTT,TRBJ1-4,NA,few,TRBV2
CASSLSGSQLDEQFF,TGTGCCAGCAGCTTGAGCGGGAGTCAGTTGGATGAGCAGTTCTTC,TRBJ2-1,TRBD2,few,TRBV7-6
CATGRSRYEQYF,TGTGCCACAGGGAGGTCCCGGTACGAGCAGTACTTC,TRBJ2-7,NA,NA,TRBV27
CASSVGTVNTEAFF,TGTGCCAGCAGCGTCGGGACAGTGAACACTGAAGCTTTCTTT,TRBJ1-1,TRBD1,many,TRBV9
CASTTSGSDTQYF,TGTGCCAGCACGACTAGCGGGAGTGATACGCAGTATTTT,TRBJ2-3,TRBD2,NA,TRBV28
CASSQGEVNTEAFF,TGTGCCAGCAGCCAAGGTGAGGTTAACACTGAAGCTTTCTTT,TRBJ1-1,NA,many,TRBV3-1
CASSYSHTEAFF,TGTGCCAGCAGTTACTCTCACACTGAAGCTTTCTTT,TRBJ1-1,NA,NA,TRBV6-2/TRBV6-3
CASSLDLGPSNEQFF,TGTGCCAGCAGCTTAGACCTGGGACCGAGCAATGAGCAGTTCTTC,TRBJ2-1,NA,NA,TRBV11-2
CASTQARTPYF,TGTGCCAGCACCCAGGCCCGTACTCCGTACTTC,TRBJ2-4,NA,NA,TRBV11-3
CASSRSSTGELFF,TGTGCCAGCAGCCGCAGTAGCACCGGGGAGCTGTTTTTT,TRBJ2-2,NA,many,TRBV3-1
CASSPGNWDYEQYF,TGTGCCAGCAGTCCCGGTAATTGGGACTACGAGCAGTACTTC,TRBJ2-7,NA,few,TRBV12-3/TRBV12-4